This TCR beta chain was sequenced during a study of CD8 T cells in ankylosing spondylitis. Study-level points and caveats: Among TCR beta sequences, a motif of eight highly homologous variants appeared characteristic of ankylosing spondylitis blood. Some motif variants had been reported before (in reactive arthritis synovial fluid and blood). In ankylosing spondylitis patients, matched synovial fluid reportedly showed significant enrichment of disease-linked clones.

TCRdb independently ran MiXCR on the 5' RACE reads; one entry per CDR3 protein. The table has about 540,000 distinct CDR3 sequences, approximately 11% seen once. This clonotype was counted many times. Its antigen is still unknown. Per the germline V gene, CDR1 is SGHRS and CDR2 is YFSETQ. Trimming removed 5 bases from V and 7 bases from J, with 19 bases in between. This CDR3 contains 15 residues. This clonotype was sampled from a male donor with ankylosing spondylitis. The source material was blood, either unsorted or a sorted T cell fraction (not recorded which). The rearrangement links TRBV5-1 to TRBJ2-1, with D possibly being TRBD1 (7 bases). The chain's CDR3 is CASRAEGASENEQFF. Written as DNA, the CDR3 is TGCGCCAGCAGGGCGGAGGGGGCATCCGAGAATGAGCAGTTCTTC.